This TCR beta chain is from a study of PD-L1 blockade in urothelial cancer. Overall study context: Analysis of blood occurred 3 weeks (second dose) and 6 weeks after treatment start.

Assay: immunoSEQ multiplex PCR; the TCRdb copy retains only in-frame clones and omits some. The sample consists of more than 30,000 clones, about 87% of them appearing once. Study findings and constraints: Better progression-free and overall survival followed lower pretreatment blood clonality.

A note on this clone: Its target is unknown.

Per the germline V gene, CDR1 is SGHRS and CDR2 is YFSETQ. The length of the CDR3 is 13 residues. Deletions cut 0 bases from V and 2 bases from J, with 6 bases between. Sequencing used PBMCs, obtained around atezolizumab (anti-PD-L1) treatment. The chain links TRBV5-1 to TRBJ2-7; D is perhaps TRBD1 (6 bases). The sequence was collected from a man in his forties or fifties with urothelial cancer. CDR3 protein: CASSLDRAYEQYF. The CDR3 DNA reads as TGCGCCAGCAGCTTGGACAGGGCCTACGAGCAGTACTTC.